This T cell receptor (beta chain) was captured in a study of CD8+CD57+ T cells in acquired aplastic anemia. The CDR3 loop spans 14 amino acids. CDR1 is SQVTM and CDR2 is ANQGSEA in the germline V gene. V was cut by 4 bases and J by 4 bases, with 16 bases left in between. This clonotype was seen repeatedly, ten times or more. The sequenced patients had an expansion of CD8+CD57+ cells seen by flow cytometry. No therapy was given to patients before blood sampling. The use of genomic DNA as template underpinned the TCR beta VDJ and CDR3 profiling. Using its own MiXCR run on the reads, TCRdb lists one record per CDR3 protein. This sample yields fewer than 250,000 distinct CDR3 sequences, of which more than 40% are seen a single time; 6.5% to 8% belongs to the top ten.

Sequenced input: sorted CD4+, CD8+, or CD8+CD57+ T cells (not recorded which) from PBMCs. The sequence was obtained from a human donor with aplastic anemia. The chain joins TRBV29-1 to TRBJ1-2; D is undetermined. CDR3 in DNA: TGCAGCGTTGGTGAAGGGAGACATCTCTATGGCTACACCTTC. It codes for CSVGEGRHLYGYTF.